This TCR beta chain was profiled in a study of T cell responses to AZD1222 COVID-19 vaccine. Analyses pooled second doses at about 4 or about 12 weeks. With respect to this clone: The antigen is unknown.

Study-level points and caveats: Vaccination with two AZD1222 doses was followed by a rise in Spike-specific TCR breadth and depth.

Here immunoSEQ multiplex PCR was the method, and the copy in TCRdb shows in-frame clones only, minus some. This table has about 140,000 clones, roughly 90% appearing once. CDR1 is LNHDA, CDR2 SQIVND, per germline (reference sequence). This CDR3 region has 15 residues. The V end was cut by 7 bases, the J end by 0 bases, with 14 bases between. This clonotype was sampled from an adult who received the AZD1222 COVID-19 vaccine. Sequencing used peripheral blood, obtained 28 days after the second AZD1222 dose. The rearrangement uses TRBV19 and TRBJ2-3; D possibly corresponds to TRBD1 (5 bases). CDR3 sequence reads: CASTIGALSTDTQYF. The CDR3 nucleotides read TGTGCCAGTACCATAGGGGCCCTTAGCACAGATACGCAGTATTTT. Complete variable domain (other parts from reference TRBV19 and TRBJ2-3): DGGITQSPKYLFRKEGQNVTLSCEQNLNHDAMYWYRQDPGQGLRLIYYSQIVNDFQKGDIAEGYSVSREKKESFPLTVTSAQKNPTAFYLCASTIGALSTDTQYFGPGTRLTVL.